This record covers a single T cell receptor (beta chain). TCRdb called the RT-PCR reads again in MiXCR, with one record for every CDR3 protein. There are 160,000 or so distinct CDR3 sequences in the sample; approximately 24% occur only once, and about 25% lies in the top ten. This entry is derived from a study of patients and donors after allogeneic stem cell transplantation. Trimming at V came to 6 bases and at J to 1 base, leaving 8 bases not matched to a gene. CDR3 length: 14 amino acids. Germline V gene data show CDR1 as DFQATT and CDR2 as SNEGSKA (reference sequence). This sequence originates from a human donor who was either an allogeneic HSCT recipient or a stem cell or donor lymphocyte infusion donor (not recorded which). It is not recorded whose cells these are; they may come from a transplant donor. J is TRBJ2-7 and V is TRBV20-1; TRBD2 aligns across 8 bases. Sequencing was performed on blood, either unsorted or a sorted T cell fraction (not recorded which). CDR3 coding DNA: TGCAGTGCGCCTGAGAGCGGGGGTTCCTACGAGCAGTACTTC. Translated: CSAPESGGSYEQYF.